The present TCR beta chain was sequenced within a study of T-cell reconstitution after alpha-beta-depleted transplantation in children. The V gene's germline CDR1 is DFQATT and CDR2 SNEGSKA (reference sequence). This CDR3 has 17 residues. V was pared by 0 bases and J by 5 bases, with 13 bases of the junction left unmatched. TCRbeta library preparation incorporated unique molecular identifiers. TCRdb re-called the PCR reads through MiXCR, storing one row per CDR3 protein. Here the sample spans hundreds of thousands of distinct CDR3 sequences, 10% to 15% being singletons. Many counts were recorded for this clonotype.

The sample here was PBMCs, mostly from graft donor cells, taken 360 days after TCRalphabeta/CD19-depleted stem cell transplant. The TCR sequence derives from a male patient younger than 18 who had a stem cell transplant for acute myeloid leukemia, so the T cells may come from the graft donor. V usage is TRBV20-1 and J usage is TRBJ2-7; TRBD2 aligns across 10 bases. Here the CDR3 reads CSARDPRGAGGPDEQYF. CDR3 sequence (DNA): TGCAGTGCTAGAGATCCTCGGGGAGCGGGAGGGCCCGACGAGCAGTACTTC.